The following is a T cell receptor beta chain sequence with its context. No antigen is known for it. The sample originates from a study of cytomegalovirus exposure and HLA in healthy donors. Profiling relied on immunoSEQ multiplex PCR, and the TCRdb table lists in-frame clones only, not all of them. The table has about 360,000 clones, approximately 90% seen once. Germline V gives CDR1 SGHDN, CDR2 FVKESK. The CDR3 sequence is 16 residues long. V was trimmed by 1 base and J by 3 bases, leaving 10 bases between them. Whole-study findings and limits: First-cohort TCR clusters tended to co-occur in the roughly 130 validation repertoires, a later analysis found. Both high specificity and high sensitivity reportedly marked the classifier's diagnosis of cytomegalovirus status.

The sequenced sample was PBMCs. V gene TRBV14 combines with J gene TRBJ1-6; D remains unclear. The source of this sequence is a woman younger than 30 in good health and CMV-seronegative. CDR3 nucleotides: TGTGCCAGCAGCCAAGTAGAGTCCTACTATAATTCACCCCTCCACTTT. This sequence encodes CASSQVESYYNSPLHF.